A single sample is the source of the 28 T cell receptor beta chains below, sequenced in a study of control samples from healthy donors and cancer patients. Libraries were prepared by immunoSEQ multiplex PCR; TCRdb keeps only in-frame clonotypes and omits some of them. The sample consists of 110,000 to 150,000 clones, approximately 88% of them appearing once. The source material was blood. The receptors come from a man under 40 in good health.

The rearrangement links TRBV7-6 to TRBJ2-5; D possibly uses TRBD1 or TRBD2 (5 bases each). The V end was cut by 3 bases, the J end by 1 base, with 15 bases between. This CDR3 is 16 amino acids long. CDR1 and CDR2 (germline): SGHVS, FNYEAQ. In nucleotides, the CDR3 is TGTGCCAGCAGCTTCCGTAAAGGGACGTTCCAAGAGACCCAGTACTTC. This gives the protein CASSFRKGTFQETQYF.

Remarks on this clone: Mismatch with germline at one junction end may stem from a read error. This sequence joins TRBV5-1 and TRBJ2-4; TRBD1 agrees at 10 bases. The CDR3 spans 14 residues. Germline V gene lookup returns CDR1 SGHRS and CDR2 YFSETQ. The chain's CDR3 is CASSLGQGANSQYF. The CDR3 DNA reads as TGCGCCAGCAGCTTGGGACAGGGGGCGAACAGTCAGTACTTC.

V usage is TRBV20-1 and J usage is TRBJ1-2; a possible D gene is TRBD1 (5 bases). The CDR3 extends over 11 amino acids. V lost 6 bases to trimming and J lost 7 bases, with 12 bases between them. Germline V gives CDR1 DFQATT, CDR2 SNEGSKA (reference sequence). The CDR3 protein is CSASGTAGYTF. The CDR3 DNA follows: TGCAGTGCCTCAGGGACTGCTGGCTACACCTTC.

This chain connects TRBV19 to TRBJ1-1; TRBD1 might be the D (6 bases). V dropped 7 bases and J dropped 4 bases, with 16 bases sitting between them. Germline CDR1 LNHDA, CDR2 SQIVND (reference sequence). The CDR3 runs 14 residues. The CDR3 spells CASTAEGGFTEAFF. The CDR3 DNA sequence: TGTGCCAGTACCGCCGAGGGGGGGTTCACTGAAGCTTTCTTT. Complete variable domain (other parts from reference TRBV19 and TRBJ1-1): DGGITQSPKYLFRKEGQNVTLSCEQNLNHDAMYWYRQDPGQGLRLIYYSQIVNDFQKGDIAEGYSVSREKKESFPLTVTSAQKNPTAFYLCASTAEGGFTEAFFGQGTRLTVV.

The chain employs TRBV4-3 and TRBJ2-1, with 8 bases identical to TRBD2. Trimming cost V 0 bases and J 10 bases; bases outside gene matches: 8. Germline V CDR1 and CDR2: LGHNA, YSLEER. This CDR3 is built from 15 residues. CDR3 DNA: TGCGCCAGCAGCCAAGATGCCGGGAGGGCCTGGGAGCAGTTCTTC. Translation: CASSQDAGRAWEQFF.

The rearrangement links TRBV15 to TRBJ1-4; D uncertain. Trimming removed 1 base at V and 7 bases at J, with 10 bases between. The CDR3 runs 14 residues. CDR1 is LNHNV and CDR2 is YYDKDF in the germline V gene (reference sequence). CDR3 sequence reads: CATSRVRMGEKLFF. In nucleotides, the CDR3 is TGTGCCACCAGCAGAGTCCGCATGGGTGAAAAACTGTTTTTT.

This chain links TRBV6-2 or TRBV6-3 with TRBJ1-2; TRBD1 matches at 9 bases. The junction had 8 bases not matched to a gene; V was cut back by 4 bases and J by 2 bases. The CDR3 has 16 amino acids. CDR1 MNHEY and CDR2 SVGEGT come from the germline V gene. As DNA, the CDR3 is TGTGCCAGCAGTTCCGGGGGACAGGGAGCGAACTATGGCTACACCTTC. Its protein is CASSSGGQGANYGYTF.

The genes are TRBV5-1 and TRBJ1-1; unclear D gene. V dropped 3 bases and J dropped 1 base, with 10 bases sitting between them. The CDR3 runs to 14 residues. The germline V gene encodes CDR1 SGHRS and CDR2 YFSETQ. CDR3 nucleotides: TGCGCCAGCAGCTACCGGGGAGGGAACACTGAAGCTTTCTTT. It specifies CASSYRGGNTEAFF.

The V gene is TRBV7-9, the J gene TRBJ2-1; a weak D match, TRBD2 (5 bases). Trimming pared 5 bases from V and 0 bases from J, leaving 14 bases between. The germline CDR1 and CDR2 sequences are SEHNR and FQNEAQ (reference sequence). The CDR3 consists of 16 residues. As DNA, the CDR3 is TGTGCCAGCAGCCCCCGTGCTGGGAGCTCCTACAATGAGCAGTTCTTC. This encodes CASSPRAGSSYNEQFF.

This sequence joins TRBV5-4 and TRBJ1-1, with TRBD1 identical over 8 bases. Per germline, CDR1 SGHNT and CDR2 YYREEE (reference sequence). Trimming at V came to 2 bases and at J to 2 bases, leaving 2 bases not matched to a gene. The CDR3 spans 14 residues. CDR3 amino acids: CASSFGQGNTEAFF. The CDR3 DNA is TGTGCCAGCAGCTTTGGACAGGGCAACACTGAAGCTTTCTTT.

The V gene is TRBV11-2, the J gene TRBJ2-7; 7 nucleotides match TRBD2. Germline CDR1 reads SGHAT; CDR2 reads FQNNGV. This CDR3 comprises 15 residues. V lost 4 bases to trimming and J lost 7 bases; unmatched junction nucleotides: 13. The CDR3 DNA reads TGTGCCAGCAGCTCCCCGGGCCTGAGGGGAGGGGAGCAGTACTTC. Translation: CASSSPGLRGGEQYF.

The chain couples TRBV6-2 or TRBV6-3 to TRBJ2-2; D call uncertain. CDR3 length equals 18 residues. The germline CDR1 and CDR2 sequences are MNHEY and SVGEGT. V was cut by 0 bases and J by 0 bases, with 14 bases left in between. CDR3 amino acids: CASSYSSPGYPNTGELFF. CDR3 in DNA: TGTGCCAGCAGTTACTCCAGCCCGGGCTACCCGAACACCGGGGAGCTGTTTTTT.

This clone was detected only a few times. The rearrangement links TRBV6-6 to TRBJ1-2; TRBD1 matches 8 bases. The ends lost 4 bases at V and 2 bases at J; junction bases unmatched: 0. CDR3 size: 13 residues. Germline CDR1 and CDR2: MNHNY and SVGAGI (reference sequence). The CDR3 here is CASSWDRNYGYTF. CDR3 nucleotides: TGTGCCAGCAGTTGGGACAGGAACTATGGCTACACCTTC.

The CDR3 region is CAWGLGGGVYGYTF. CDR3 sequence (DNA): TGTGCCTGGGGCCTCGGCGGGGGGGTCTATGGCTACACCTTC. V gene TRBV30 combines with J gene TRBJ1-2, with a tentative D call TRBD1 (5 bases). CDR3 size: 14 residues. CDR1 and CDR2 from the germline V gene are GTSNPN and SVGIG (reference sequence). V was trimmed by 5 bases and J by 4 bases, leaving 17 bases between them.

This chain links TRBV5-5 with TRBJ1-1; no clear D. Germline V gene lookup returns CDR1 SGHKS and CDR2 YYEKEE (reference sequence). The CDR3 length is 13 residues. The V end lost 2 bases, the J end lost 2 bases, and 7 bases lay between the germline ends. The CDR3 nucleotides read TGTGCCAGCAGCTTTGACACAAACACTGAAGCTTTCTTT. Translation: CASSFDTNTEAFF.

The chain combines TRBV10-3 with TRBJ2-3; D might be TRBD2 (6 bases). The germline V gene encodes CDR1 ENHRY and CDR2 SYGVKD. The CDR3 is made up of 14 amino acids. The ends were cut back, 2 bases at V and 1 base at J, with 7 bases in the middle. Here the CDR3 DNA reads TGTGCCATCAGTGAGGCTAGCGGCACAGATACGCAGTATTTT. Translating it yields CAISEASGTDTQYF.

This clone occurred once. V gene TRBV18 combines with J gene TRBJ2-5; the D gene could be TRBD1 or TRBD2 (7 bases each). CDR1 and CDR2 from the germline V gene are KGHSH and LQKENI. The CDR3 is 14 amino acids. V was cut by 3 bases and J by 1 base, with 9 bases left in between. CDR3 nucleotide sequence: TGTGCCAGCTCACCCAGGGGGGGCCAAGAGACCCAGTACTTC. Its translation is CASSPRGGQETQYF.

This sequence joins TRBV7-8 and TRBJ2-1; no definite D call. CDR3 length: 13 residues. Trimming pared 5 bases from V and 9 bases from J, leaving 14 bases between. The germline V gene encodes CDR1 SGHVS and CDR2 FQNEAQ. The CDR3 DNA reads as TGTGCCAGCAGCCAGTCCACGGCTGGTGAGCAGTTCTTC. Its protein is CASSQSTAGEQFF.

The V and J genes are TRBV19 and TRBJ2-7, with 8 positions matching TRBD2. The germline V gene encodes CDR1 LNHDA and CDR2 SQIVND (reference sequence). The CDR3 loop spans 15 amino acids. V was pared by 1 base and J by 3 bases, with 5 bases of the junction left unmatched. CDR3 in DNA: TGTGCCAGTAGTATAGTAGTGGGACTAGACTACGAGCAGTACTTC. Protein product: CASSIVVGLDYEQYF.

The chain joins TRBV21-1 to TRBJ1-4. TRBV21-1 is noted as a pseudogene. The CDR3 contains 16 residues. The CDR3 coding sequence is TGTGCCAGCAGCCCAACCCCCGGGACCGGGAATGAAAAACTGTTTTTT. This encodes CASSPTPGTGNEKLFF.

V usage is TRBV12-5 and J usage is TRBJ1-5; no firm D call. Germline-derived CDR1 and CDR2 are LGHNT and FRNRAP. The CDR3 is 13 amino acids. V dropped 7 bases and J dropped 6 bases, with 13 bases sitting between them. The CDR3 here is CASALPGIQPQHF. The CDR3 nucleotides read TGTGCTAGTGCTCTCCCCGGGATTCAGCCCCAGCATTTT. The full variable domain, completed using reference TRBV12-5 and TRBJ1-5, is DARVTQTPRHKVTEMGQEVTMRCQPILGHNTVFWYRQTMMQGLELLAYFRNRAPLDDSGMPKDRFSAEMPDATLATLKIQPSEPRDSAVYFCASALPGIQPQHFGDGTRLSIL.

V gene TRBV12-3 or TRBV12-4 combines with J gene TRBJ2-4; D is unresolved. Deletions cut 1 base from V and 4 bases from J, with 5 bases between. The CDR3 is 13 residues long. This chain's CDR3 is CASSLDSKNIQYF. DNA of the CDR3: TGTGCCAGCAGTTTAGATTCTAAAAACATTCAGTACTTC.

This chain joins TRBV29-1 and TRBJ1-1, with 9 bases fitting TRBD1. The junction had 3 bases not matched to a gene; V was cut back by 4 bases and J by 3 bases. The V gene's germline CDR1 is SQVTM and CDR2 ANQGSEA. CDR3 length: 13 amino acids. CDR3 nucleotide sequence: TGCAGCGTTGGGACAGGGGATTACACTGAAGCTTTCTTT. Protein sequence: CSVGTGDYTEAFF.

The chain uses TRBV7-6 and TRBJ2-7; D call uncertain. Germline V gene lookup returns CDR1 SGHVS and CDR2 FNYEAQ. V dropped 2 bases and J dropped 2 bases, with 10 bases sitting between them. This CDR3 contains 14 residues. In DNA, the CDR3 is TGTGCCAGCAGCTTAAGTGGGCAGACCTACGAGCAGTACTTC. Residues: CASSLSGQTYEQYF.

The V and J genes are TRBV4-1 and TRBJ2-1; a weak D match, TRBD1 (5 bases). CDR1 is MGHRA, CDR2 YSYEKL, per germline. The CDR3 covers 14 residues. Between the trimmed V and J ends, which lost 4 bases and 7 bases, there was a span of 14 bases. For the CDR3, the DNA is TGCGCCAGCAGCCCAAAAGGGGTAGGAAATGAGCAGTTCTTC. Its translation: CASSPKGVGNEQFF.

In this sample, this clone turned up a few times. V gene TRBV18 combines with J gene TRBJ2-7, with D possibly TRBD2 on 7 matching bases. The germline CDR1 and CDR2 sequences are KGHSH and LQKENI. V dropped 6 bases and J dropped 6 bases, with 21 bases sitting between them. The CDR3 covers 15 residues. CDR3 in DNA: TGTGCCAGCTCTAAGGCGGGATCCGGGGGGCGCGAGCAGTACTTC. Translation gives CASSKAGSGGREQYF.

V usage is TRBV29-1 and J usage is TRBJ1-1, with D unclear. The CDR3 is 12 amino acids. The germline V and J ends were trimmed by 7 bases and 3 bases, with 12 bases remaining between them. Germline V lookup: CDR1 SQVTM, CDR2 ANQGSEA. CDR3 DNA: TGCAGCGCATCCCGGGGAGACACTGAAGCTTTCTTT. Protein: CSASRGDTEAFF.

The CDR3 bases are TGTGCCAGCAGCTTCGGTCTGGGGGGCGAGGACACTGAAGCTTTCTTT. The encoded protein is CASSFGLGGEDTEAFF. The rearrangement joins TRBV9 to TRBJ1-1, with TRBD1 as a possible D gene (6 bases). Looked up from germline, CDR1 is SGDLS and CDR2 is YYNGEE. Trimming took 4 bases from V and 3 from J, leaving 19 bases between them. The CDR3 runs to 16 residues.